These 21 T cell receptor beta chains were all obtained from the same sample, sequenced in a study of blood T cell repertoires in COVID-19. The table came from immunoSEQ multiplex PCR; TCRdb's copy has only in-frame clones and leaves some out. The sample holds nearly 80,000 clones, approximately 80% seen once. Sequences were obtained from peripheral blood. Receptor source: a man in his 60s with active or convalescent COVID-19.

The V and J genes are TRBV7-6 and TRBJ1-2, with 7 positions matching TRBD1. CDR3 size: 14 residues. The J segment lost 8 bases and the V segment lost 5 bases, leaving 11 bases of the junction unmatched. Germline V gene sequence: CDR1 SGHVS, CDR2 FNYEAQ. The CDR3 loop reads CASSPPRGGRGYTF. CDR3 sequence (DNA): TGTGCCAGCAGCCCACCTAGAGGGGGCCGGGGCTACACCTTC. Filled out from reference TRBV7-6 and TRBJ1-2, the complete variable domain reads GAGVSQSPRYKVTKRGQDVALRCDPISGHVSLYWYRQALGQGPEFLTYFNYEAQQDKSGLPNDRFSAERPEGSISTLTIQRTEQRDSAMYRCASSPPRGGRGYTFGSGTRLTVV.

The genes are TRBV19 and TRBJ2-1; 11 bases map to TRBD2. The CDR3 spans 14 residues. V shed 11 bases and J 0 bases; nucleotides not matched to a gene: 3. Germline CDR1 is LNHDA and CDR2 is SQIVND (reference sequence). CDR3 amino acids: CAATSGSSYNEQFF. CDR3 coding DNA: TGTGCCGCCACTAGCGGGAGCTCCTACAATGAGCAGTTCTTC.

The J gene is TRBJ2-7, the V gene TRBV5-6; 10 nucleotides align to TRBD1. Germline CDR1 is SGHDT and CDR2 is YYEEEE. Trimming took 4 bases from V and 6 from J; bases not matched to a gene: 7. This CDR3 comprises 14 residues. The CDR3 is CASSGWDRGAEQYF. DNA for the CDR3: TGTGCCAGCAGCGGATGGGACAGGGGAGCCGAGCAGTACTTC. Drawing the rest from reference TRBV5-6 and TRBJ2-7, the complete variable domain is DAGVTQSPTHLIKTRGQQVTLRCSPKSGHDTVSWYQQALGQGPQFIFQYYEEEERQRGNFPDRFSGHQFPNYSSELNVNALLLGDSALYLCASSGWDRGAEQYFGPGTRLTVT.

The chain has TRBV4-3 and TRBJ1-2; the D gene is possibly TRBD1 (5 bases). From germline, CDR1 is LGHNA and CDR2 YSLEER. This CDR3 spans 12 amino acids. With 1 base removed from V and 7 bases from J, the gap between germline ends came to 7 bases. The CDR3 is CASSQGGGGYTF. DNA for the CDR3: TGCGCCAGCAGCCAAGGGGGGGGTGGCTACACCTTC.

V usage is TRBV4-2 and J usage is TRBJ2-3; TRBD1 aligns across 10 bases. The CDR3 totals 16 residues. The germline gives CDR1 LGHNA, CDR2 YNFKEQ. J lost 2 bases, V lost 2 bases, and 4 bases had no gene match. The CDR3 bases are TGTGCCAGCAGCCAAATGACAGGGGGCCTCACAGATACGCAGTATTTT. Amino acids: CASSQMTGGLTDTQYF.

This clone has just a few counts. V gene TRBV25-1 combines with J gene TRBJ1-4, with TRBD1 as a possible D gene (6 bases). The CDR3 length is 14 residues. The germline V and J ends were trimmed by 5 bases and 3 bases, with 10 bases remaining between them. CDR1 and CDR2 (germline): MGHDK, SYGVNS. CDR3 region: CASSLPGANEKLFF. The CDR3, as DNA: TGTGCCAGCAGTCTTCCAGGGGCTAATGAAAAACTGTTTTTT.

The genes are TRBV7-2 and TRBJ1-3, with TRBD1 matching 10 bases. Germline CDR1 is SGHTA and CDR2 is FQGNSA. CDR3 length: 14 amino acids. Trimming cost V 4 bases and J 8 bases; bases outside gene matches: 5. As DNA, the CDR3 is TGTGCCAGCAGCTCCGGGACAGGGGAAGACACCATATATTTT. Translation gives CASSSGTGEDTIYF.

The chain combines TRBV2 with TRBJ1-5, with a possible D match to TRBD1 (5 bases). Per the germline V gene, CDR1 is SNHLY and CDR2 is FYNNEI. This CDR3 contains 14 residues. V was shortened by 6 bases and J by 6 bases, with 15 bases between the two germline ends. As DNA, the CDR3 is TGTGCCAGCAGGGAGGGGCAGGGTGGTCAGCCCCAGCATTTT. Translating it yields CASREGQGGQPQHF.

The V gene is TRBV4-3, the J gene TRBJ2-5; no firm D call. The CDR3 covers 14 residues. The germline V gene encodes CDR1 LGHNA and CDR2 YSLEER. Trimming removed 0 bases from V and 1 base from J, with 6 bases in between. DNA for the CDR3: TGCGCCAGCAGCCAAGAGTACGGCCAAGAGACCCAGTACTTC. It translates to CASSQEYGQETQYF.

For the CDR3, the DNA is TGTGCCAGCGGGGAACAGGGGGCGAATGAGCAGTTCTTC. Its translation is CASGEQGANEQFF. The chain couples TRBV6-5 to TRBJ2-1; 9 bases match TRBD1. There are 13 residues in the CDR3. With V trimmed by 8 bases and J by 7 bases, 6 bases remained unmatched. Germline CDR1 MNHEY, CDR2 SVGAGI.

V gene TRBV7-9 combines with J gene TRBJ2-7; 9 bases agree with TRBD1. The CDR3 totals 15 residues. Germline lookup yields CDR1 SEHNR and CDR2 FQNEAQ (reference sequence). V dropped 5 bases and J dropped 2; count of bases not matched to a gene: 7. CDR3 coding DNA: TGTGCCAGCAGCGACACAGGGGGCTTACCCTACGAGCAGTACTTC. Its protein product is CASSDTGGLPYEQYF.

The chain couples TRBV6-5 to TRBJ1-1; 7 bases fit TRBD1. With 5 bases clipped from V and 7 bases from J, the junction kept 7 bases outside the gene matches. Germline V CDR1 and CDR2: MNHEY, SVGAGI. The CDR3 contains 13 residues. CDR3 loop: CASSNRQGIEAFF. For the CDR3, the DNA is TGTGCCAGCAGTAACCGACAGGGAATTGAAGCTTTCTTT.

This clone was recorded only once. The genes are TRBV29-1 and TRBJ2-4; TRBD1 aligns across 11 bases. CDR1 and CDR2 from the germline V gene are SQVTM and ANQGSEA. The V gene end was trimmed by 6 bases and the J gene end by 5 bases; junction bases not matched to a gene: 3. This CDR3 is 13 amino acids long. CDR3: CSVPGQGENIQYF. CDR3 coding DNA: TGCAGCGTGCCGGGACAGGGGGAAAACATTCAGTACTTC. Combining the CDR3 with reference TRBV29-1 and TRBJ2-4 gives the whole variable domain SAVISQKPSRDICQRGTSLTIQCQVDSQVTMMFWYRQQPGQSLTLIATANQGSEATYESGFVIDKFPISRPNLTFSTLTVSNMSPEDSSIYLCSVPGQGENIQYFGAGTRLSVL.

The CDR3: CASSPSSGNTIYF. CDR3 bases: TGTGCCAGCTCGCCTAGCTCTGGAAACACCATATATTTT. This chain joins TRBV18 and TRBJ1-3; D not resolved. Looked up from germline, CDR1 is KGHSH and CDR2 is LQKENI. This CDR3 has 13 residues. V was cut by 6 bases and J by 0 bases, with 6 bases left in between.

This clone was detected once. This chain connects TRBV4-3 to TRBJ2-7, with 8 bases lining up with TRBD1. Germline CDR1 LGHNA, CDR2 YSLEER. V trimming: 0 bases; J trimming: 6 bases; junction bases outside the gene matches: 7. The CDR3 contains 15 residues. The CDR3 is CASSQDNRGAGEQYF. CDR3 in DNA: TGCGCCAGCAGCCAAGATAACAGGGGGGCTGGCGAGCAGTACTTC.

This sequence joins TRBV6-5 and TRBJ2-1; tentative D call: TRBD1 (5 bases). The germline CDR1 and CDR2 sequences are MNHEY and SVGAGI. The V and J ends lost 7 bases and 5 bases respectively, with 18 bases between them. The CDR3 runs 15 residues. CDR3 residues: CASTLDIGEDNEQFF. CDR3 coding DNA: TGTGCCAGCACCTTGGACATCGGAGAGGACAATGAGCAGTTCTTC.

This clone was counted only a few times. The chain recombines TRBV7-9 with TRBJ2-7; possibly TRBD1 for D (5 bases). CDR1 and CDR2 from the germline V gene are SEHNR and FQNEAQ (reference sequence). With 1 base removed from V and 7 bases from J, the gap between germline ends came to 8 bases. The CDR3 totals 12 residues. The DNA of the CDR3 is TGTGCCAGCAGCTTAGATTCAGGGGAGCAGTACTTC. Translated: CASSLDSGEQYF.

The J gene is TRBJ2-7, the V gene TRBV4-3; maybe TRBD2 (7 bases). Trimming took off 0 bases at V and 2 bases at J, with 26 bases between the two ends. Germline loops: CDR1 LGHNA, CDR2 YSLEER. There are 20 residues in the CDR3. CDR3 coding DNA: TGCGCCAGCAGCCAAGATTCTCAGGACGGGGGGCCGTATAGGCCCTACGAGCAGTACTTC. It codes for CASSQDSQDGGPYRPYEQYF.

CDR3 sequence: CASRDRGGRNQPQHF. CDR3 nucleotides: TGTGCCTCCCGGGACAGGGGCGGTCGCAATCAGCCCCAGCATTTT. This sequence joins TRBV2 and TRBJ1-5; 10 nucleotides line up with TRBD1. Germline CDR1 and CDR2: SNHLY and FYNNEI. The CDR3 covers 15 residues. The V and J ends lost 11 bases and 2 bases, in that order; junction bases with no gene match: 9.

This rearrangement joins TRBV11-1 to TRBJ2-3; 10 nucleotides agree with TRBD2. V dropped 5 bases and J dropped 5; count of bases not matched to a gene: 10. The CDR3 consists of 16 residues. Germline V gene data show CDR1 as SGHAT and CDR2 as FQDESV (reference sequence). The CDR3 DNA is TGTGCCAGCAGCCCCCGGTCGGTAGCGGGGGGAGATACGCAGTATTTT. As protein: CASSPRSVAGGDTQYF.

Only a few counts were recorded for this clone. The chain employs TRBV27 and TRBJ1-1, with D unresolved. CDR3 length: 14 residues. Germline V lookup: CDR1 MNHEY, CDR2 SMNVEV (reference sequence). V shed 5 bases and J shed 5 bases, with 15 bases lying between them. This chain's CDR3 is CASSPTAGSTEAFF. The CDR3 region has the DNA TGTGCCAGCAGTCCGACCGCAGGAAGTACTGAAGCTTTCTTT.